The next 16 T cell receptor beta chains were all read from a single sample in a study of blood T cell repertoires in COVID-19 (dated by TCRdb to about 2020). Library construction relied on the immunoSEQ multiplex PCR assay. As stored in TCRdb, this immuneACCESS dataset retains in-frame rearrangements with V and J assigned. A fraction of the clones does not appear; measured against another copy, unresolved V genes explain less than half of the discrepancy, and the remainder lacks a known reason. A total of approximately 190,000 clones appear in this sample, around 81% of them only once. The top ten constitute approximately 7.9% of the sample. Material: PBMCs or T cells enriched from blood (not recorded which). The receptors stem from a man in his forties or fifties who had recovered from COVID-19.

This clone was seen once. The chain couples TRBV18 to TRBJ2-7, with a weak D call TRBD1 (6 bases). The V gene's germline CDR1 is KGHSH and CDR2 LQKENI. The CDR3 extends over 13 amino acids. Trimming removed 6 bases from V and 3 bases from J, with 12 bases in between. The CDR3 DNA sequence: TGTGCCAGCTCGCCCAGGGGACGCTACGAGCAGTACTTC. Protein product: CASSPRGRYEQYF.

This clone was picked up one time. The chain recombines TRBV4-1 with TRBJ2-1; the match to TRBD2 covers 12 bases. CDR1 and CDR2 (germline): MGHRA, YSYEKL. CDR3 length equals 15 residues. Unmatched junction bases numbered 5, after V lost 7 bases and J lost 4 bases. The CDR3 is CASNRGLAGYNEQFF. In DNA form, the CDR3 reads TGCGCCAGCAACCGAGGACTAGCGGGATACAATGAGCAGTTCTTC.

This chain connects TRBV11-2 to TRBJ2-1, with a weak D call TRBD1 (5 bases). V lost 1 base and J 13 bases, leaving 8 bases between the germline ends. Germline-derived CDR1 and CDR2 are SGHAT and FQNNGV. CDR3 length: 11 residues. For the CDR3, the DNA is TGTGCCAGCAGCTTAGTGCAGGGTCAGTTCTTC. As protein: CASSLVQGQFF.

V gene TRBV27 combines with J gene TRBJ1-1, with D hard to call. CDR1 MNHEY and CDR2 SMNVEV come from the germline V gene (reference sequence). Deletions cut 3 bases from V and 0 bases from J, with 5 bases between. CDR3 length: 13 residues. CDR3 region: CASSFNMNTEAFF. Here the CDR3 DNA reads TGTGCCAGCAGTTTCAACATGAACACTGAAGCTTTCTTT.

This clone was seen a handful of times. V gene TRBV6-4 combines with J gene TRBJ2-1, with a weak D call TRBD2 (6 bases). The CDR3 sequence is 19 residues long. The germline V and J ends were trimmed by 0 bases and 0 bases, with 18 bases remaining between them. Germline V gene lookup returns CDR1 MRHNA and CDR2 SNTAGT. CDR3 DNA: TGTGCCAGCAGTGACTCGATCTCAACTAGCTGGAGCTCCTACAATGAGCAGTTCTTC. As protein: CASSDSISTSWSSYNEQFF.

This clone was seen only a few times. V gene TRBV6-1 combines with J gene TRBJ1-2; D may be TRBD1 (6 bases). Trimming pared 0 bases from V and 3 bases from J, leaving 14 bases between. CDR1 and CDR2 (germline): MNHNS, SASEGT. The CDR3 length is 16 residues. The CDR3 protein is CASSEALGGEDYGYTF. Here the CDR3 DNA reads TGTGCCAGCAGTGAAGCGCTAGGGGGTGAGGACTATGGCTACACCTTC.

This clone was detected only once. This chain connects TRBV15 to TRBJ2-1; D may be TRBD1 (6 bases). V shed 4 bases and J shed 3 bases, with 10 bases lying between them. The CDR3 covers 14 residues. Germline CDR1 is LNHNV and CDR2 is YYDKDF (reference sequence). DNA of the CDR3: TGTGCCACCAGCAATCGACAGGTCTACAATGAGCAGTTCTTC. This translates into CATSNRQVYNEQFF.

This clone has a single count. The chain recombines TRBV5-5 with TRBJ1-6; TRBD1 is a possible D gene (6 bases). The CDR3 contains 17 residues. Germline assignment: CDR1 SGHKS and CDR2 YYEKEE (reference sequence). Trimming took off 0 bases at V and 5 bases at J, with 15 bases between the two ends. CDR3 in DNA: TGTGCCAGCAGCTTGGAATCCGGGACAACTGATAATTCACCCCTCCACTTT. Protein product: CASSLESGTTDNSPLHF.

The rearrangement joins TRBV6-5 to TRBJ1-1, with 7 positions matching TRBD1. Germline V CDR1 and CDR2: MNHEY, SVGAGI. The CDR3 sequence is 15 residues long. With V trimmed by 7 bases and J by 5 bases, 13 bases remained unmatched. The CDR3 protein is CASIDSETGNTEAFF. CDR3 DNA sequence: TGTGCCAGCATCGACTCGGAGACAGGGAATACTGAAGCTTTCTTT.

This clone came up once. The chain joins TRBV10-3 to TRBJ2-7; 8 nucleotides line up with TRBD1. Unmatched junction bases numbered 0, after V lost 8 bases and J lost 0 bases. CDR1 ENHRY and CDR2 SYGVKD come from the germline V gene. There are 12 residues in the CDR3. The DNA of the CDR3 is TGTGCCATCGGACAGGGCTCCTACGAGCAGTACTTC. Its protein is CAIGQGSYEQYF.

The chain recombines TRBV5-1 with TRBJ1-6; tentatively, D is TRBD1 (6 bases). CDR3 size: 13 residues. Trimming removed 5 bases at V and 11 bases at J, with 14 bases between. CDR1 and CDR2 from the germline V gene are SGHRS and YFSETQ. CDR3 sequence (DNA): TGCGCCAGCAGGAGGGACAATGATGCACCCCTCCACTTT. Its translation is CASRRDNDAPLHF.

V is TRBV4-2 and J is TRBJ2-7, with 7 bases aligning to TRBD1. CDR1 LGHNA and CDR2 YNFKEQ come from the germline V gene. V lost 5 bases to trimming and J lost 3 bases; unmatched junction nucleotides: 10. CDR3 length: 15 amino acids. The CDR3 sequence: CASSEMGQTLYEQYF. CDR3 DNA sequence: TGTGCCAGCAGCGAAATGGGACAGACCCTCTACGAGCAGTACTTC.

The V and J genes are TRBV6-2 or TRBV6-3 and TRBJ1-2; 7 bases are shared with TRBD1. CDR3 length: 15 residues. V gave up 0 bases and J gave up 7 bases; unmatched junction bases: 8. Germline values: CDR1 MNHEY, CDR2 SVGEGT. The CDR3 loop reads CASSYSFRGSVGYTF. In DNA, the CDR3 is TGTGCCAGCAGTTACTCATTCAGGGGGTCGGTTGGCTACACCTTC.

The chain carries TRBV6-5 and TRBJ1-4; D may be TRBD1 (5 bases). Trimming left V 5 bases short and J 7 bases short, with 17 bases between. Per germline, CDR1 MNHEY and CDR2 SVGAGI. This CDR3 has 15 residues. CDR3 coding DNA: TGTGCCAGCAGTCCAGGGAAGTTGGAAAGTGAAAAACTGTTTTTT. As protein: CASSPGKLESEKLFF.

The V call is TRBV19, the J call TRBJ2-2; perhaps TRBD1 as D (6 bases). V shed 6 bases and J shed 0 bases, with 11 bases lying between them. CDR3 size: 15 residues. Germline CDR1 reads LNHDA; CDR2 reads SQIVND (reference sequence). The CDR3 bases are TGTGCCAGTAGGACGGGACAATCGAACACCGGGGAGCTGTTTTTT. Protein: CASRTGQSNTGELFF.

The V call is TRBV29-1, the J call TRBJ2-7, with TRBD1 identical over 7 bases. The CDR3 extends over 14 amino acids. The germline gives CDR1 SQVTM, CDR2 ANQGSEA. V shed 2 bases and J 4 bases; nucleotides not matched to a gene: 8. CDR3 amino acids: CSVEKGAKGYEQYF. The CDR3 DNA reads TGCAGCGTTGAAAAGGGGGCCAAGGGGTACGAGCAGTACTTC.